This record concerns one T cell receptor beta chain sequence. This sample is drawn from a study of blood T cell repertoires in COVID-19. About the study: The study drew acute and convalescent COVID-19 samples from the United States, Italy and Spain.

Clones were read by immunoSEQ multiplex PCR, and TCRdb kept only the in-frame ones, dropping some. The table shows around 120,000 clones, with around nine tenths occurring only once. Germline CDR1 is SGHNT and CDR2 is YENEEA. Trimming removed 2 bases from V and 13 bases from J, with 18 bases in between. This CDR3 spans 13 amino acids. The chain combines TRBV11-3 with TRBJ2-7; perhaps TRBD2 as D (6 bases). The sample consisted of peripheral blood. This clonotype was obtained from a man aged 45-60 years with acute or convalescent COVID-19. CDR3 sequence reads: CASSLQDSGGEYF. CDR3 coding DNA: TGTGCCAGCAGCTTACAAGACAGCGGCGGGGAATACTTC.